The 32 T cell receptor beta chains below come from one sample, sequenced in a study of T cells in Graves' hyperthyroidism and ophthalmopathy. The CDR3 regions of TCR beta were amplified from RNA transcripts. Initially, a first-round RT-PCR of the TCR CDR3 employed the HTBI primer set. TCRdb reprocessed the multiplex PCR reads with MiXCR, giving one entry per CDR3 protein. This table holds some 440,000 distinct CDR3 sequences, approximately 14% found once. Sequencing was performed on blood. Every receptor here comes from a woman aged 18-30 years with Graves' hyperthyroidism.

This clonotype was found a few times. The rearrangement joins TRBV5-6 to TRBJ2-1; 8 bases line up with TRBD1. V gave up 0 bases and J gave up 0 bases; unmatched junction bases: 14. The CDR3 loop spans 20 amino acids. Per germline, CDR1 SGHDT and CDR2 YYEEEE. CDR3 bases: TGTGCCAGCAGCTTGGCCGTGGACAGGGAGTTTACCCGCTCCTACAATGAGCAGTTCTTC. It yields the protein CASSLAVDREFTRSYNEQFF. Looking up the rest from reference TRBV5-6 and TRBJ2-1 gives the full variable domain: DAGVTQSPTHLIKTRGQQVTLRCSPKSGHDTVSWYQQALGQGPQFIFQYYEEEERQRGNFPDRFSGHQFPNYSSELNVNALLLGDSALYLCASSLAVDREFTRSYNEQFFGPGTRLTVL.

This clonotype has more than one count but fewer than ten. The rearrangement joins TRBV4-2 to TRBJ2-3; 13 positions agree with TRBD2. CDR3 length equals 15 residues. Germline CDR1 and CDR2: LGHNA and YNFKEQ. J was trimmed by 0 bases and V by 7 bases; bases with no gene match: 1. This CDR3 is CASKLAGGSTDTQYF. The CDR3 nucleotides are TGTGCCAGCAAACTAGCGGGGGGGAGCACAGATACGCAGTATTTT.

This clonotype was counted at least ten times. This rearrangement joins TRBV7-2 to TRBJ2-1, with 11 positions matching TRBD2. The CDR3 has 15 residues. V shed 3 bases, J shed 7 bases, and the junction held 5 bases outside the gene matches. The germline V gene has CDR1 SGHTA and CDR2 FQGNSA. CDR3 amino acids: CASSFSGGARNEQFF. The CDR3 coding sequence is TGTGCCAGCAGCTTTAGCGGGGGGGCCAGAAATGAGCAGTTCTTC.

The sample holds a few counts of this clonotype. The rearrangement links TRBV20-1 to TRBJ2-7; D ambiguous. V shed 3 bases and J shed 0 bases, with 9 bases lying between them. The CDR3 is 13 amino acids. The V gene's germline CDR1 is DFQATT and CDR2 SNEGSKA (reference sequence). CDR3 in DNA: TGCAGTGCTAGTTTGGGGTACTCCTACGAGCAGTACTTC. The encoded protein is CSASLGYSYEQYF.

This clonotype was recorded a few times. The chain joins TRBV19 to TRBJ2-1, with D possibly TRBD2 on 6 matching bases. Germline V gives CDR1 LNHDA, CDR2 SQIVND (reference sequence). The CDR3 is 15 residues long. V lost 3 bases and J lost 2, with 11 bases in between. The CDR3 nucleotides read TGTGCCAGTAGTATTGTTAGCGGAGCCTACAATGAGCAGTTCTTC. It is translated as CASSIVSGAYNEQFF.

This clonotype was seen a few times. The genes are TRBV7-9 and TRBJ2-7, with 10 bases lining up with TRBD2. CDR3 size: 16 residues. Losses at the gene ends were 5 bases for V and 2 bases for J; bases not matched to a gene: 9. From germline, CDR1 is SEHNR and CDR2 FQNEAQ (reference sequence). CDR3 amino acids: CASSPGWTSGPYEQYF. CDR3 nucleotides: TGTGCCAGCAGCCCGGGATGGACTAGCGGTCCCTACGAGCAGTACTTC.

The table lists this clonotype with many counts. The chain recombines TRBV2 with TRBJ1-6; no clear D. The CDR3 covers 15 residues. Trimming removed 3 bases from V and 0 bases from J, with 6 bases in between. Looked up from germline, CDR1 is SNHLY and CDR2 is FYNNEI. The CDR3: CASSELSSYNSPLHF. CDR3 in DNA: TGTGCCAGCAGTGAGCTTAGCTCCTATAATTCACCCCTCCACTTT.

V gene TRBV29-1 combines with J gene TRBJ2-3; the D is unclear. CDR3 length equals 11 residues. Germline-derived CDR1 and CDR2 are SQVTM and ANQGSEA. Trimming pared 6 bases from V and 6 bases from J, leaving 10 bases between. CDR3 amino acids: CSVVALDTQYF. Written as DNA, the CDR3 is TGCAGCGTGGTTGCGTTGGATACGCAGTATTTT.

This clonotype has a handful of counts. The gene calls are TRBV7-3 and TRBJ2-5, with D maybe TRBD1 (6 bases). Trimming left V 5 bases short and J 3 bases short, with 10 bases between. Germline V gives CDR1 SGHTA, CDR2 FQGTGA. The CDR3 loop spans 13 amino acids. The chain's CDR3 is CASSLGQKETQYF. CDR3 bases: TGTGCCAGCAGCCTCGGACAGAAAGAGACCCAGTACTTC.

This clonotype was detected a few times. CDR3 DNA: TGTGCCAGCAGTTGGACAGTAGGCATTCAGTACTTC. It codes for CASSWTVGIQYF. The rearrangement joins TRBV6-2 or TRBV6-3 to TRBJ2-4; the D gene is possibly TRBD1 (6 bases). Between the trimmed V and J ends, which lost 4 bases and 9 bases, there was a span of 10 bases. Germline CDR1 MNHEY, CDR2 SVGEGT. This CDR3 contains 12 residues.

The chain uses TRBV2 and TRBJ1-2, with a possible D match to TRBD1 (6 bases). Trimming removed 3 bases from V and 8 bases from J, with 13 bases in between. The CDR3 contains 13 residues. The V gene's germline CDR1 is SNHLY and CDR2 FYNNEI. The CDR3 bases are TGTGCCAGCAGTGAGAACAGGGCGGGCGGCTACACCTTC. Translated, it gives CASSENRAGGYTF.

A word on this clonotype: A read error may be the cause here, since a much bigger clone is one base away. This rearrangement joins TRBV27 to TRBJ1-2; no definite D call. The CDR3 spans 13 residues. The V gene's germline CDR1 is MNHEY and CDR2 SMNVEV (reference sequence). This chain's CDR3 is CAGSFLSEGGYTF. CDR3 DNA: TGTGCCGGCAGTTTTTTAAGTGAGGGTGGCTACACCTTC.

This clonotype was recorded a few times. The chain uses TRBV7-9 and TRBJ1-3, with D perhaps matching TRBD1 (5 bases). The CDR3 is 19 amino acids. Trimming took 4 bases from V and 3 from J, leaving 25 bases between them. CDR1 is SEHNR, CDR2 FQNEAQ, per germline (reference sequence). CDR3 bases: TGTGCCAGCAGCTCTCGGCCGGAGGGAACGGGGCTCTTTGGAAACACCATATATTTT. Its protein is CASSSRPEGTGLFGNTIYF. Full variable domain (outside the CDR3, taken from reference TRBV7-9 and TRBJ1-3): DTGVSQNPRHKITKRGQNVTFRCDPISEHNRLYWYRQTLGQGPEFLTYFQNEAQLEKSRLLSDRFSAERPKGSFSTLEIQRTEQGDSAMYLCASSSRPEGTGLFGNTIYFGEGSWLTVV.

This clonotype was found many times. The chain is built from TRBV28 and TRBJ1-5; D not certain. CDR1 and CDR2 from the germline V gene are MDHEN and SYDVKM. The CDR3 is 15 residues long. The ends were cut back, 6 bases at V and 2 bases at J, with 14 bases in the middle. This CDR3 reads CASRPVFLGNQPQHF. CDR3 nucleotide sequence: TGTGCCAGCAGGCCCGTGTTTCTTGGCAATCAGCCCCAGCATTTT.

This clonotype turned up a few times. The chain employs TRBV4-2 and TRBJ2-2; tentative D call: TRBD1 (5 bases). The CDR3 extends over 16 amino acids. The V gene's germline CDR1 is LGHNA and CDR2 YNFKEQ. Deletions cut 6 bases from V and 4 bases from J, with 18 bases between. The CDR3 DNA reads as TGTGCCAGCAGTCGCGCTAGGGGCGGTATCACCGGGGAGCTGTTTTTT. It encodes CASSRARGGITGELFF.

There are a few counts of this clonotype. V gene TRBV10-3 combines with J gene TRBJ1-3; D unclear. This CDR3 comprises 15 residues. With 2 bases removed from V and 0 bases from J, the gap between germline ends came to 8 bases. The V gene's germline CDR1 is ENHRY and CDR2 SYGVKD. The CDR3 DNA is TGTGCCATCAGTGAGAGGGTGACCTCTGGAAACACCATATATTTT. Protein product: CAISERVTSGNTIYF.

The sample holds many counts of this clonotype. V gene TRBV11-3 combines with J gene TRBJ2-1; 8 bases fit TRBD1. With V trimmed by 0 bases and J by 4 bases, 5 bases remained unmatched. The CDR3 consists of 16 residues. Looked up from germline, CDR1 is SGHNT and CDR2 is YENEEA. The CDR3 nucleotides are TGTGCCAGCAGCTTAGATTCGGGACAGGTGTACAATGAGCAGTTCTTC. Its translation: CASSLDSGQVYNEQFF.

This clonotype was recorded many times. V and J are TRBV6-2 or TRBV6-3 and TRBJ2-7; weak D call: TRBD2 (5 bases). The CDR3 runs 17 residues. Trimming took 5 bases from V and 1 from J, leaving 21 bases between them. From germline, CDR1 is MNHEY and CDR2 SVGEGT. CDR3 bases: TGTGCCAGCAGTCCCCCCCTCGCCGGGAACGGGTCCTACGAGCAGTACTTC. Residues: CASSPPLAGNGSYEQYF.

This clonotype was found a few times. J is TRBJ2-2 and V is TRBV25-1; TRBD1 might be the D (5 bases). Germline CDR1 MGHDK, CDR2 SYGVNS. Trimming removed 6 bases at V and 2 bases at J, with 10 bases between. The CDR3 consists of 14 residues. Written as DNA, the CDR3 is TGTGCCAGCAGGATAGGACAAAACACCGGGGAGCTGTTTTTT. Translated, it gives CASRIGQNTGELFF.

This clonotype was counted many times. The chain joins TRBV3-1 to TRBJ1-2; D gene unclear. CDR3 size: 15 residues. V gave up 1 base and J gave up 5 bases, with 14 bases separating them. From germline, CDR1 is LGHDT and CDR2 YNNKEL (reference sequence). The CDR3 bases are TGTGCCAGCAGCCAAGCCTTCCCCTCGGGGTATGGCTACACCTTC. This codes for CASSQAFPSGYGYTF. Together with reference TRBV3-1 and TRBJ1-2, the CDR3 gives the full variable domain: DTAVSQTPKYLVTQMGNDKSIKCEQNLGHDTMYWYKQDSKKFLKIMFSYNNKELIINETVPNRFSPKSPDKAHLNLHINSLELGDSAVYFCASSQAFPSGYGYTFGSGTRLTVV.

The chain uses TRBV9 and TRBJ1-3; the D is unclear. From germline, CDR1 is SGDLS and CDR2 YYNGEE. V gave up 7 bases and J gave up 3 bases, with 26 bases separating them. The CDR3 sequence is 18 residues long. This CDR3 is CASGGGGSSLVVGNTIYF. In nucleotides, the CDR3 is TGTGCCAGCGGCGGTGGCGGTTCCTCTTTAGTTGTTGGAAACACCATATATTTT.

This clonotype was seen many times. A read error may account for a junction end that differs from germline. The J gene is TRBJ2-1, the V gene TRBV2; D remains unclear. The V gene's germline CDR1 is SNHLY and CDR2 FYNNEI. The CDR3 runs 10 residues. CDR3 amino acids: CASSSNEQFF. CDR3 nucleotides: TGTGCCAGTTCCTCCAATGAGCAGTTCTTC.

The chain combines TRBV28 with TRBJ1-1, with D maybe TRBD1 (6 bases). The CDR3 totals 15 residues. V lost 6 bases to trimming and J lost 4 bases, with 18 bases between them. Germline V gene sequence: CDR1 MDHEN, CDR2 SYDVKM. Here the CDR3 reads CASRSPGDGGTEAFF. DNA of the CDR3: TGTGCCAGCAGATCCCCAGGGGACGGAGGCACTGAAGCTTTCTTT.

This clonotype occurred a few times. This chain connects TRBV5-1 to TRBJ2-1; D gene unclear. The CDR3 runs to 12 residues. The ends were cut back, 4 bases at V and 7 bases at J, with 9 bases in the middle. Per the germline V gene, CDR1 is SGHRS and CDR2 is YFSETQ. The CDR3 spells CASSALGNEQFF. Here the CDR3 DNA reads TGCGCCAGCAGCGCCCTCGGGAATGAGCAGTTCTTC. Based on the CDR3 plus reference TRBV5-1 and TRBJ2-1, the full variable domain is KAGVTQTPRYLIKTRGQQVTLSCSPISGHRSVSWYQQTPGQGLQFLFEYFSETQRNKGNFPGRFSGRQFSNSRSEMNVSTLELGDSALYLCASSALGNEQFFGPGTRLTVL.

This clonotype was seen only a few times. The chain is built from TRBV20-1 and TRBJ2-7; 8 bases are a match to TRBD1. With V trimmed by 1 base and J by 6 bases, 5 bases remained unmatched. Per the germline V gene, CDR1 is DFQATT and CDR2 is SNEGSKA (reference sequence). There are 13 residues in the CDR3. CDR3 nucleotides: TGCAGTGCTAGAGCCCCCAGGGGGCCCGAGCAGTACTTC. It specifies CSARAPRGPEQYF.

As to this clonotype: Germline and junction disagree at one end, which may indicate a read error. V and J are TRBV29-1 and TRBJ2-1, with no clear D. There are 10 residues in the CDR3. CDR1 SQVTM and CDR2 ANQGSEA come from the germline V gene. The CDR3 region has the DNA TGCAGCGCCTCCAACAATGAGCAGTTCTTC. Its protein product is CSASNNEQFF.

This clonotype was detected many times. CDR3 DNA sequence: TGTGCCAGCAGTTTAGCAGGACAGGGGCTACAAGAGACCCAGTACTTC. It translates to CASSLAGQGLQETQYF. The chain joins TRBV28 to TRBJ2-5; 9 bases line up with TRBD1. Per the germline V gene, CDR1 is MDHEN and CDR2 is SYDVKM. The CDR3 has 16 residues. The J segment lost 2 bases and the V segment lost 2 bases, leaving 6 bases of the junction unmatched.

The table lists this clonotype with many counts. This rearrangement joins TRBV2 to TRBJ2-5; D perhaps matches TRBD1 (6 bases). Germline assignment: CDR1 SNHLY and CDR2 FYNNEI. This CDR3 has 15 amino acids. The ends were cut back, 4 bases at V and 2 bases at J, with 14 bases in the middle. The CDR3 DNA is TGTGCCAGCAGTGGCGAGGGGGTATTACAAGAGACCCAGTACTTC. Amino acid sequence: CASSGEGVLQETQYF. The full variable domain, rest sourced from reference TRBV2 and TRBJ2-5, is EPEVTQTPSHQVTQMGQEVILRCVPISNHLYFYWYRQILGQKVEFLVSFYNNEISEKSEIFDDQFSVERPDGSNFTLKIRSTKLEDSAMYFCASSGEGVLQETQYFGPGTRLLVL.

This clonotype showed up many times. This chain uses TRBV2 with TRBJ2-1, with 7 bases that match TRBD1. This CDR3 is built from 14 residues. Germline CDR1 reads SNHLY; CDR2 reads FYNNEI. V lost 4 bases, J lost 0 bases, and 0 bases stayed unmatched. CDR3 amino acids: CASSGTGSYNEQFF. The CDR3 region has the DNA TGTGCCAGCAGTGGGACAGGCTCCTACAATGAGCAGTTCTTC.

In this sample, this clonotype turned up a few times. CDR3 coding DNA: TGTGCCAGCAACCAGGCGACGGTGTCCTATAATTCACCCCTCCACTTT. It yields the protein CASNQATVSYNSPLHF. V usage is TRBV28 and J usage is TRBJ1-6; no definite D call. The CDR3 spans 16 residues. Trimming pared 7 bases from V and 1 base from J, leaving 14 bases between. CDR1 MDHEN and CDR2 SYDVKM come from the germline V gene.

This clonotype has a count of ten or more. The V call is TRBV2, the J call TRBJ2-1; possible D gene TRBD1, 7 bases. In germline, CDR1 is SNHLY, CDR2 FYNNEI. Trimming pared 6 bases from V and 5 bases from J, leaving 14 bases between. CDR3 length: 14 residues. As DNA, the CDR3 is TGTGCCAGCAGGGAGGGGACAGTTAACAATGAGCAGTTCTTC. This encodes CASREGTVNNEQFF.

The rearrangement joins TRBV15 to TRBJ1-2; tentative D call: TRBD1 (6 bases). CDR1 and CDR2 from the germline V gene are LNHNV and YYDKDF (reference sequence). V was cut by 2 bases and J by 3 bases, with 10 bases left in between. The CDR3 runs 14 residues. CDR3 region: CATSRFPGDYGYTF. CDR3 coding DNA: TGTGCCACCAGCAGATTTCCAGGGGACTATGGCTACACCTTC.